The rows below give T cell receptor beta chains drawn from one sample of a study of cytomegalovirus exposure and HLA in healthy donors. Using immunoSEQ multiplex PCR, the repertoire was profiled, and TCRdb retains in-frame clones only, with some absent. There are about 200,000 clones in the sample; approximately 83% occur only once, and about 1.4% lies in the top ten. Material: PBMCs. These receptors were collected from a girl aged 10 to 17 in good health and CMV-seronegative. The CDR3 runs from the conserved cysteine through the conserved F or W. A D gene is named only where the DNA matches it firmly.

TRBD1 TRBJ2-7 TRBV5-1 CASSLTGQGNFEQYF
NA TRBJ2-5 TRBV20-1 CSARGGETQYF
NA TRBJ1-1 TRBV28 CASSSAGVNTEAFF
NA TRBJ2-7 TRBV11-2 CASSLAPREHYEQYF
NA TRBJ1-5 TRBV6-6 CASKGGGAHQPQHF
NA TRBJ2-2 TRBV5-1 CASSASTGYDTGELFF
NA TRBJ1-3 TRBV28 CASSNRLTGNTIYF
NA TRBJ1-1 TRBV28 CASSLPIRNTEAFF
NA TRBJ2-7 TRBV5-1 CASSLESSRSYEQYF
TRBD2 TRBJ2-3 TRBV6-4 CASSPLAGASTDTQYF
TRBD2 TRBJ2-7 TRBV19 CASSINSGGPYEQYF
NA TRBJ2-7 TRBV19 CASSPGAYEQYF
TRBD1 TRBJ1-1 TRBV28 CASSLTGSGNTEAFF
NA TRBJ1-6 TRBV28 CASGRTWGGYNSPLHF
NA TRBJ2-7 TRBV19 CASSWQFNYEQYF
NA TRBJ1-3 TRBV6-1 CASSGSVVPGNTIYF